This entry lists 23 T cell receptor beta chains sequenced from one sample in a study of vaccination effects on CD4 cells after COVID-19 (dated by TCRdb to the early 2020s). The antigens these receptors bind are not known. Libraries came from the immunoSEQ multiplex PCR assay. The clones in this table, taken by TCRdb from immuneACCESS, are in-frame only. Not every clone is retained; where verified, under half of the shortfall comes from an unresolved V gene, and the cause of the rest is unknown. The sample contains tens of thousands of clones, just over 70% of them found a single time. In total, the top ten clones hold under 30% of the sample. After approximately eleven days of culture, CD4+ T cells were isolated with the EasySep CD4+ T cell isolation kit. The sample was CD4+ T cells from PBMCs cultured without peptide, taken before COVID-19 vaccination. These receptors were taken from a human donor who had a prior SARS-CoV-2 infection.

The J gene is TRBJ1-1, the V gene TRBV6-2 or TRBV6-3, with unresolved D. The CDR3 extends over 12 amino acids. Per germline, CDR1 MNHEY and CDR2 SVGEGT. The V and J ends lost 5 bases and 5 bases respectively, with 9 bases between them. CDR3 in amino acids: CASSNGVTEAFF. Written as DNA, the CDR3 is TGTGCCAGCAGTAATGGGGTTACTGAAGCTTTCTTT.

V and J are TRBV7-2 and TRBJ2-4; no clear D. The germline V gene encodes CDR1 SGHTA and CDR2 FQGNSA. Trimming removed 0 bases at V and 3 bases at J, with 9 bases between. The CDR3 has 15 residues. This CDR3 is CASSLAALDKNIQYF. CDR3 bases: TGTGCCAGCAGCTTAGCGGCGCTAGACAAAAACATTCAGTACTTC.

In this sample, this clone turned up a few times. The chain uses TRBV18 and TRBJ2-3, with D unresolved. The CDR3 contains 16 residues. Trimming pared 0 bases from V and 0 bases from J, leaving 10 bases between. In germline, CDR1 is KGHSH, CDR2 LQKENI. Here the CDR3 DNA reads TGTGCCAGCTCACCACCGAGTTTGTCTAGCACAGATACGCAGTATTTT. The encoded protein is CASSPPSLSSTDTQYF.

For this clone: At one end, the junction sequence differs from germline, possibly due to a read error. The gene calls are TRBV4-2 and TRBJ2-4; 7 positions agree with TRBD2. The CDR3 covers 13 residues. The V gene's germline CDR1 is LGHNA and CDR2 YNFKEQ. CDR3 region: CASSQAGWDIQYF. CDR3 coding DNA: TGTGCCAGCAGTCAAGCGGGGTGGGACATTCAGTACTTC.

V gene TRBV5-1 combines with J gene TRBJ2-7; D ambiguous. The germline gives CDR1 SGHRS, CDR2 YFSETQ. V was pared by 1 base and J by 1 base, with 12 bases between. CDR3 length: 15 amino acids. The CDR3 nucleotides are TGCGCCAGCAGCTTGTCGGCAGGATTTTCCTACGAGCAGTACTTC. This sequence encodes CASSLSAGFSYEQYF.

The gene calls are TRBV24-1 and TRBJ2-7, with D hard to call. The germline CDR1 and CDR2 sequences are KGHDR and SFDVKD. This CDR3 comprises 16 residues. The V and J ends lost 2 bases and 7 bases respectively, with 20 bases between them. In nucleotides, the CDR3 is TGTGCCACCAGTGATTCCAAGACTGCTAACCTAGGAGAGCAGTACTTC. This sequence encodes CATSDSKTANLGEQYF.

The chain employs TRBV15 and TRBJ2-3, with 9 bases matching TRBD2. The CDR3 is 15 residues long. V trimming: 7 bases; J trimming: 6 bases; junction bases outside the gene matches: 11. Germline CDR1 and CDR2: LNHNV and YYDKDF (reference sequence). The CDR3 region has the DNA TGTGCCACCAACCCGGGACTAGCCCGTGGTGATACGCAGTATTTT. The encoded protein is CATNPGLARGDTQYF.

The chain joins TRBV21-1 to TRBJ1-6; the table's D call, TRBD1, has no DNA check behind it. TRBV21-1 has pseudogene status. The CDR3 has 14 residues. The CDR3 loop is CAIVPRAGNSPLHF. The CDR3 nucleotides are TGTGCCATCGTGCCCCGGGCAGGGAATTCACCCCTCCACTTT.

CDR3 sequence: CASSPFSDASGGYTF. Written as DNA, the CDR3 is TGTGCCAGCTCACCATTTTCGGACGCTTCAGGTGGCTACACCTTC. The chain links TRBV18 to TRBJ1-2, with D hard to call. CDR1 KGHSH and CDR2 LQKENI come from the germline V gene. The CDR3 is 15 residues long. V was pared by 2 bases and J by 7 bases, with 17 bases between. The full variable domain, completed using reference TRBV18 and TRBJ1-2, is NAGVMQNPRHLVRRRGQEARLRCSPMKGHSHVYWYRQLPEEGLKFMVYLQKENIIDESGMPKERFSAEFPKEGPSILRIQQVVRGDSAAYFCASSPFSDASGGYTFGSGTRLTVV.

The chain recombines TRBV18 with TRBJ1-1; D might be TRBD1 (6 bases). This CDR3 is built from 14 residues. Trimming shortened V by 2 bases and J by 6 bases, and 13 bases separated the two germline ends. Germline values: CDR1 KGHSH, CDR2 LQKENI. CDR3 protein: CASSPEGVAAEAFF. CDR3 nucleotides: TGTGCCAGCTCACCAGAGGGGGTTGCAGCTGAAGCTTTCTTT.

The chain uses TRBV18 and TRBJ2-7; 8 positions agree with TRBD2. The CDR3 runs to 14 residues. Germline CDR1 KGHSH, CDR2 LQKENI. With 2 bases clipped from V and 0 bases from J, the junction kept 0 bases outside the gene matches. The CDR3 region is CASSPSGSSYEQYF. Written as DNA, the CDR3 is TGTGCCAGCTCACCAAGCGGGAGCTCCTACGAGCAGTACTTC.

The rearrangement uses TRBV5-1 and TRBJ1-1, with a possible D match to TRBD1 (5 bases). V gave up 1 base and J gave up 3 bases, with 10 bases separating them. The CDR3 is 14 residues long. Germline loops: CDR1 SGHRS, CDR2 YFSETQ. This CDR3 is CASSLLGGDTEAFF. The CDR3 DNA reads TGCGCCAGCAGCTTGTTGGGAGGGGACACTGAAGCTTTCTTT.

The chain recombines TRBV4-3 with TRBJ1-4; D gene ambiguous. The CDR3 contains 16 residues. V was shortened by 1 base and J by 8 bases, with 17 bases between the two germline ends. The V gene's germline CDR1 is LGHNA and CDR2 YSLEER. CDR3 DNA sequence: TGCGCCAGCAGCCAAGGGGCTGCGAGGGTGGGCGAAAAACTGTTTTTT. Translation gives CASSQGAARVGEKLFF.

This rearrangement joins TRBV21-1 to TRBJ2-7; TRBD2 was called by the table and not checked on the DNA. TRBV21-1 is labeled a pseudogene. CDR3 length: 16 amino acids. The CDR3 bases are TGTGCCAGCAGCAAAGGGTTGCGGGCATTGACGTACGAGCAGTACTTC. This sequence encodes CASSKGLRALTYEQYF.

V and J are TRBV20-1 and TRBJ1-5; 8 nucleotides agree with TRBD1. The V gene end was trimmed by 3 bases and the J gene end by 5 bases; junction bases not matched to a gene: 9. The CDR3 is made up of 15 amino acids. Germline-derived CDR1 and CDR2 are DFQATT and SNEGSKA (reference sequence). The CDR3 loop is CSASETGTGYQPQHF. The DNA for the CDR3 is TGCAGTGCTAGTGAAACCGGGACAGGATATCAGCCCCAGCATTTT.

The CDR3 sequence: CASSLAAGGSRTQYF. The CDR3 DNA reads TGCGCCAGCAGCTTAGCTGCGGGGGGTAGTAGGACCCAGTACTTC. The gene calls are TRBV5-1 and TRBJ2-5, with 8 bases aligning to TRBD2. This CDR3 is built from 15 residues. V dropped 2 bases and J dropped 7; count of bases not matched to a gene: 10. Germline V gives CDR1 SGHRS, CDR2 YFSETQ.

In DNA form, the CDR3 reads TGTGCCAGCAGCTTAAGGACAGGGCTGAGCACTGAAGCTTTCTTT. It codes for CASSLRTGLSTEAFF. The chain employs TRBV5-5 and TRBJ1-1; 8 nucleotides match TRBD1. CDR1 is SGHKS, CDR2 YYEKEE, per germline (reference sequence). The J segment lost 4 bases and the V segment lost 2 bases, leaving 7 bases of the junction unmatched. This CDR3 contains 15 residues.

This chain connects TRBV18 to TRBJ1-5; D uncertain. The germline V gene has CDR1 KGHSH and CDR2 LQKENI. The V and J ends lost 2 bases and 11 bases respectively, with 13 bases between them. CDR3 size: 13 residues. The CDR3 spells CASSPGPYVAQHF. DNA for the CDR3: TGTGCCAGCTCACCAGGACCCTATGTTGCCCAGCATTTT.

The V call is TRBV3-1 (or the pseudogene TRBV3-2), the J call TRBJ2-5; no firm D call. The CDR3 covers 11 residues. Looked up from germline, CDR1 is LGHDT and CDR2 is YNNKEL (reference sequence). The ends were cut back, 2 bases at V and 4 bases at J, with 2 bases in the middle. CDR3 amino acids: CASSQRETQYF. DNA for the CDR3: TGTGCCAGCAGCCAAAGAGAGACCCAGTACTTC.

This clone has just a few counts. V is TRBV28 and J is TRBJ2-5; D is ambiguous. The CDR3 is 15 residues long. Germline values: CDR1 MDHEN, CDR2 SYDVKM. Trimming took 4 bases from V and 3 from J, leaving 15 bases between them. The CDR3 loop reads CASSSGFVGKETQYF. CDR3 DNA sequence: TGTGCCAGCAGTTCAGGCTTTGTGGGCAAAGAGACCCAGTACTTC.

The rearrangement links TRBV18 to TRBJ1-6; TRBD1 matches 7 bases. Germline CDR1 and CDR2: KGHSH and LQKENI. The CDR3 covers 18 residues. Unmatched junction bases numbered 17, after V lost 1 base and J lost 11 bases. The CDR3 DNA sequence: TGTGCCAGCTCACCACTTCGAGGGGACAGTCTCACGGGGGCACCCCTCCACTTT. The encoded protein is CASSPLRGDSLTGAPLHF.

CDR3 DNA: TGTGCCAGCACCGGGGCGGCAGAGACCCAGTACTTC. Translated, it gives CASTGAAETQYF. This chain uses TRBV12-3 or TRBV12-4 with TRBJ2-5; D might be TRBD1 or TRBD2, each matching 5 bases. Between the trimmed V and J ends, which lost 7 bases and 4 bases, there was a span of 10 bases. This CDR3 region has 12 residues.

The rearrangement links TRBV5-1 to TRBJ1-6; D uncertain. The CDR3 has 15 amino acids. Germline V CDR1 and CDR2: SGHRS, YFSETQ. Trimming left V 5 bases short and J 7 bases short, with 16 bases between. CDR3 nucleotide sequence: TGCGCCAGCAGTTCCTCCGGACTCCTAAATTCACCCCTCCACTTT. This encodes CASSSSGLLNSPLHF.